This paragraph reports one T cell receptor (beta chain). The data stem from a study of T cell changes during pregnancy in multiple sclerosis. Profiled with immunoSEQ multiplex PCR; TCRdb holds only in-frame clones, not every one. The table records fewer than 140,000 clones, about 90% of them present only once. The CDR3 is made up of 15 amino acids. Germline V gene data show CDR1 as SEHNR and CDR2 as FQNEAQ (reference sequence). The ends lost 4 bases at V and 4 bases at J; junction bases unmatched: 10. J is TRBJ2-7 and V is TRBV7-9, with 7 positions matching TRBD1. This receptor was obtained from a female donor with multiple sclerosis, enrolled in a pregnancy study. The source material was peripheral blood, sampled before pregnancy. The CDR3: CASSSHQTGLYEQYF. CDR3 sequence (DNA): TGTGCCAGCAGCTCCCATCAGACAGGGTTGTACGAGCAGTACTTC.